One sample yielded the 20 T cell receptor beta chains listed below, sequenced in a study of vaccination and CD4 T cells after COVID-19. The sample's treatment: roughly ten-day PBMC culture with coronavirus spike peptide pools or control peptides (ViraFEST assay). CD4+ T-cell collection from the unexposed donor predated the COVID-19 pandemic (2011-2018). The assay that was used to sequence DNA from cultured CD4+ T cells was the Oncomine TCR Beta short-read assay. Via MiXCR, TCRdb re-called the PCR reads, giving one row per CDR3 protein. This sample has approximately 8,800 distinct CDR3 sequences, with more than 35% found just once. No antigen has been identified for these receptors. The sequenced sample consisted of CD4+ T cells from blood, cultured in vitro. Receptors originate from a human donor in good health.

This clonotype was counted a few times. This rearrangement joins TRBV6-1 to TRBJ2-6, with D possibly matching TRBD2 (5 bases). The CDR3 is 14 residues long. V was pared by 7 bases and J by 1 base, with 8 bases between. CDR1 is MNHNS, CDR2 SASEGT, per germline. CDR3 in DNA: TGTGCCAGCACCCGGGATTCTGGGGCCAACGTCCTGACTTTC. Its translation: CASTRDSGANVLTF.

The sample holds a few counts of this clonotype. This chain's CDR3 is CASSLVDTEAFF. The CDR3 DNA reads as TGTGCCAGCAGCTTAGTGGACACTGAAGCTTTCTTT. The chain couples TRBV7-9 to TRBJ1-1; D is undetermined. This CDR3 is built from 12 residues. The ends were cut back, 1 base at V and 3 bases at J, with 3 bases in the middle. Germline V lookup: CDR1 SEHNR, CDR2 FQNEAQ (reference sequence).

The J gene is TRBJ1-6, the V gene TRBV20-1; TRBD1 matches at 8 bases. The V gene's germline CDR1 is DFQATT and CDR2 SNEGSKA (reference sequence). Trimming at V came to 1 base and at J to 10 bases, leaving 15 bases not matched to a gene. CDR3 length: 17 residues. The CDR3 is CSARVRDRFGGGSPLHF. The CDR3 DNA follows: TGCAGTGCTAGAGTCCGGGACAGGTTCGGTGGGGGCTCACCCCTCCACTTT.

The J gene is TRBJ2-1, the V gene TRBV7-9; 11 bases fit TRBD1. Unmatched junction bases numbered 2, after V lost 4 bases and J lost 3 bases. The CDR3 extends over 15 amino acids. Per the germline V gene, CDR1 is SEHNR and CDR2 is FQNEAQ (reference sequence). The CDR3 protein is CASSWDRGIYNEQFF. CDR3 DNA sequence: TGTGCCAGCAGCTGGGACAGGGGGATCTACAATGAGCAGTTCTTC.

The chain uses TRBV4-3 and TRBJ1-2; 10 nucleotides match TRBD1. The CDR3 is made up of 14 amino acids. Germline V gives CDR1 LGHNA, CDR2 YSLEER. V was clipped by 4 bases and J by 4 bases; unmatched bases: 3. The CDR3 DNA is TGCGCCAGCAGCCGCGGACAGGGGGGCTATGGCTACACCTTC. Its translation is CASSRGQGGYGYTF.

This clonotype was found a few times. The V and J genes are TRBV6-1 and TRBJ1-2; TRBD1 aligns across 7 bases. Germline CDR1 reads MNHNS; CDR2 reads SASEGT. Trimming took 6 bases from V and 4 from J; bases not matched to a gene: 11. The CDR3 covers 15 residues. The CDR3 region has the DNA TGTGCCAGCAGGGAGACAGGGTACTCCGTCTATGGCTACACCTTC. It translates to CASRETGYSVYGYTF.

In nucleotides, the CDR3 is TGTGCCAGTACCCCCCCCCTGTTCACAGATACGCAGTATTTT. It codes for CASTPPLFTDTQYF. The chain joins TRBV19 to TRBJ2-3; D is undetermined. Germline-derived CDR1 and CDR2 are LNHDA and SQIVND (reference sequence). The CDR3 contains 14 residues. With 7 bases removed from V and 2 bases from J, the gap between germline ends came to 13 bases.

The chain couples TRBV5-1 to TRBJ2-1; possibly TRBD2 for D (5 bases). The CDR3 contains 14 residues. The germline V gene has CDR1 SGHRS and CDR2 YFSETQ. Trimming shortened V by 0 bases and J by 7 bases, and 11 bases separated the two germline ends. DNA of the CDR3: TGCGCCAGCAGCTTGGGGCTCCGCGGGAATGAGCAGTTCTTC. This encodes CASSLGLRGNEQFF.

The rearrangement links TRBV4-1 to TRBJ1-2; D possibly corresponds to TRBD1 (5 bases). This CDR3 has 15 residues. V dropped 1 base and J dropped 4 bases, with 13 bases sitting between them. Germline V gene data show CDR1 as MGHRA and CDR2 as YSYEKL. As DNA, the CDR3 is TGCGCCAGCAGCCAAGGCGGGGGTGGGGGCTATGGCTACACCTTC. Protein: CASSQGGGGGYGYTF.

This clonotype occurred a few times. The rearrangement joins TRBV7-9 to TRBJ1-3; a weak D match, TRBD1 (5 bases). The CDR3 consists of 15 residues. CDR1 and CDR2 (germline): SEHNR, FQNEAQ (reference sequence). The V and J ends lost 3 bases and 0 bases respectively, with 9 bases between them. The CDR3 bases are TGTGCCAGCAGCTTTGACAGATCCTCTGGAAACACCATATATTTT. Translated: CASSFDRSSGNTIYF.

This chain uses TRBV18 with TRBJ2-7, with D possibly TRBD1 on 6 matching bases. The CDR3 is 16 amino acids. Germline assignment: CDR1 KGHSH and CDR2 LQKENI. V gave up 3 bases and J gave up 4 bases, with 19 bases separating them. CDR3 DNA sequence: TGTGCCAGCTCACCGTCAACAGGGAGTGGAGTTTACGAGCAGTACTTC. This encodes CASSPSTGSGVYEQYF.

In its sample, this clonotype was seen a few times. CDR3 nucleotide sequence: TGTGCCAGCAGTTGGACGGGGGGGGATATTAAAGCTTTCTTT. This sequence encodes CASSWTGGDIKAFF. The chain recombines TRBV12-3 or TRBV12-4 with TRBJ1-1, with a weak D call TRBD1 (5 bases). This CDR3 region has 14 residues. V was cut by 4 bases and J by 9 bases, with 18 bases left in between.

CDR3 residues: CASSLSELAGGNEQFF. The CDR3, as DNA: TGTGCCAGCAGCCTATCTGAGCTAGCGGGGGGCAATGAGCAGTTCTTC. The V gene is TRBV2, the J gene TRBJ2-1; 11 nucleotides match TRBD2. The J segment lost 6 bases and the V segment lost 6 bases, leaving 10 bases of the junction unmatched. CDR1 and CDR2 from the germline V gene are SNHLY and FYNNEI. The length of the CDR3 is 16 residues.

For the CDR3, the DNA is TGCAGTGCAAGTTTGGGAGGACTTCAGCCCCAGCATTTT. This encodes CSASLGGLQPQHF. The chain combines TRBV20-1 with TRBJ1-5; D is undetermined. This CDR3 is 13 amino acids long. Germline V CDR1 and CDR2: DFQATT, SNEGSKA (reference sequence). Between the trimmed V and J ends, which lost 6 bases and 6 bases, there was a span of 15 bases.

This clonotype is classed as medium-sized (0.01 to 0.1%). The chain recombines TRBV20-1 with TRBJ1-5, with 9 positions matching TRBD1. Per the germline V gene, CDR1 is DFQATT and CDR2 is SNEGSKA (reference sequence). With 3 bases clipped from V and 6 bases from J, the junction kept 3 bases outside the gene matches. This CDR3 is 13 amino acids long. Here the CDR3 reads CSARGQGGQPQHF. The CDR3 DNA reads TGCAGTGCTAGGGGACAGGGCGGTCAGCCCCAGCATTTT.

In this sample, this clonotype is large. The chain couples TRBV19 to TRBJ1-3, with D perhaps matching TRBD1 (6 bases). The length of the CDR3 is 16 residues. In germline, CDR1 is LNHDA, CDR2 SQIVND (reference sequence). V lost 3 bases to trimming and J lost 2 bases, with 14 bases between them. The CDR3 region has the DNA TGTGCCAGTAGTATCGAAACAGGGCTTACTGGAAACACCATATATTTT. Translating gives CASSIETGLTGNTIYF.

This clonotype came up a few times. This chain connects TRBV2 to TRBJ2-7; 10 bases are shared with TRBD1. There are 13 residues in the CDR3. V trimming: 7 bases; J trimming: 7 bases; junction bases outside the gene matches: 7. CDR1 is SNHLY and CDR2 is FYNNEI in the germline V gene. For the CDR3, the DNA is TGTGCCAGCAAAAGGACAGGGGGGAGTGAGCAGTACTTC. It codes for CASKRTGGSEQYF.

The CDR3 DNA follows: TGTGCCAGCAGTTGGTCAGGGGGGCAGGAGTACTTC. Amino acid sequence: CASSWSGGQEYF. The chain couples TRBV27 to TRBJ2-7; weak D call: TRBD1 (7 bases). The CDR3 is 12 residues long. Germline V lookup: CDR1 MNHEY, CDR2 SMNVEV (reference sequence). Trimming pared 4 bases from V and 11 bases from J, leaving 15 bases between.

The chain links TRBV5-1 to TRBJ1-2; D might be TRBD1 (5 bases). Germline CDR1 is SGHRS and CDR2 is YFSETQ. V was cut by 0 bases and J by 1 base, with 10 bases left in between. This CDR3 region has 15 residues. This CDR3 is CASSLGAGSNYGYTF. The CDR3 nucleotides read TGCGCCAGCAGCTTGGGTGCAGGGAGTAACTATGGCTACACCTTC.

This chain connects TRBV5-4 to TRBJ1-1; 7 nucleotides agree with TRBD1. V shed 2 bases, J shed 3 bases, and the junction held 4 bases outside the gene matches. The CDR3 is 14 amino acids. CDR1 is SGHNT, CDR2 YYREEE, per germline (reference sequence). CDR3 amino acids: CASSFGTEDTEAFF. The CDR3 coding sequence is TGTGCCAGCAGCTTCGGGACAGAAGACACTGAAGCTTTCTTT.